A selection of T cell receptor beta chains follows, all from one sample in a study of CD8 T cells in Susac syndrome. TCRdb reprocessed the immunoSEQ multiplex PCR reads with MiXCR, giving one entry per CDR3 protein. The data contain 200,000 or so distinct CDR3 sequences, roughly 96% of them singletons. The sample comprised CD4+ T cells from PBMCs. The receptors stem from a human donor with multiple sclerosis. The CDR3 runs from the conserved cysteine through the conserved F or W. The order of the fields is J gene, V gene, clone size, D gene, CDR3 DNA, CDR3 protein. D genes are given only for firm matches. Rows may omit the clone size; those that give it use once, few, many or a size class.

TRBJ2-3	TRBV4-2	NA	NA	TGTGCCAGCAGCCAAGACGGGACTAGCACAGATACGCAGTATTTT	CASSQDGTSTDTQYF
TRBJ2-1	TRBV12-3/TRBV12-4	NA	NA	TGTGCCAGCAGTTTGGCCGGGACTTCGTACAATGAGCAGTTCTTC	CASSLAGTSYNEQFF
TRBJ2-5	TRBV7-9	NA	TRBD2	TGTGCCAGCCGGGATAGCGGGAGGGAGACCCAGTACTTC	CASRDSGRETQYF
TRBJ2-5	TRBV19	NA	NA	TGTGCCAGTAGTGATCGACCACTTGGGGTCCAAGAGACCCAGTACTTC	CASSDRPLGVQETQYF
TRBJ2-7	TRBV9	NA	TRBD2	TGTGCCAGCAGCGTATCGGCGGGGGGCATCTACGAGCAGTACTTC	CASSVSAGGIYEQYF
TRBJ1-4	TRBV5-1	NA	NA	TGCGCCAGCAGCCTGGAGTCAACTAATGAAAAACTGTTTTTT	CASSLESTNEKLFF
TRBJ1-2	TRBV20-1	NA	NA	TGCAGTGCTCCGAGGGGGAGGGACGGCTACACCTTC	CSAPRGRDGYTF
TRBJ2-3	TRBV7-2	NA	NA	TGTGCCAGCAGCTCCTCGTCAGATACGCAGTATTTT	CASSSSSDTQYF
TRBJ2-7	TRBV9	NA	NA	TGTGCCAGCAGCGCGGACTACAGGGTCTACGAGCAGTACTTC	CASSADYRVYEQYF
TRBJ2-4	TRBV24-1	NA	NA	TGTGCCACCAGTGATTCCAGGACAGAAAACATTCAGTACTTC	CATSDSRTENIQYF
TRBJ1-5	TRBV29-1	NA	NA	TGCAGCGTTTCAGACAGCAATCAGCCCCAGCATTTT	CSVSDSNQPQHF
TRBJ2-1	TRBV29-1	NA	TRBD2	TGCAGCGTTGCTAGGACTAGCTATGAGCAGTTCTTC	CSVARTSYEQFF
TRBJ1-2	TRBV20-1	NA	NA	TGCAGTGCTAGACATAGAGACTATGGCTACACCTTC	CSARHRDYGYTF
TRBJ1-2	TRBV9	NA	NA	TGTGCCAGCAGCCGCGGAGGCAGCCAGTATGGCTACACCTTC	CASSRGGSQYGYTF
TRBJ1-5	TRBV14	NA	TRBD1	TGTGCCAGCAGCAACAGGGGAGTGGGTCAGCCCCAGCATTTT	CASSNRGVGQPQHF
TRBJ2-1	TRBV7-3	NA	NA	TGTGCCAGCAGCGCGGACGGTAGGGTGGGAAATGAGCAGTTCTTC	CASSADGRVGNEQFF
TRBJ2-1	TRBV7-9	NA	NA	TGTGCCACCCATAGCGGAGACCTTTACAATGAGCAGTTCTTC	CATHSGDLYNEQFF
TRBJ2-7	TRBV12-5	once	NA	TGTGCTAGTGGTTTTAAAGGCGAGCAGTACTTC	CASGFKGEQYF
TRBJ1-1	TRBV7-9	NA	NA	TGTGCCAGCAGCTACCGCACGGGCCCAACGAACACTGAAGCTTTCTTT	CASSYRTGPTNTEAFF
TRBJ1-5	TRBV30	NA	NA	TGTGCCTGGAGTGTACCAGGGACGCCCCAGCATTTT	CAWSVPGTPQHF
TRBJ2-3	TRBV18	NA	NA	TGTGCCAGCTCACCGACCGGGTACCTACTCACAGATACGCAGTATTTT	CASSPTGYLLTDTQYF
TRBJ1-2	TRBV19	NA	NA	TGTGCCAGTAGCCGTCTCTATGGCTACACCTTC	CASSRLYGYTF
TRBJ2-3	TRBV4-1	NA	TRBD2	TGCGCCAGCAGTCGTGGACTAGCGGGTCCCACAGATACGCAGTATTTT	CASSRGLAGPTDTQYF
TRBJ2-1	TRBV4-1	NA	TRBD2	TGCGCCAGCCGCCGAGGGATAGCGGGAGGGAAGAGCTCCTACAATGAGCAGTTCTTC	CASRRGIAGGKSSYNEQFF
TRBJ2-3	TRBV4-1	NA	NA	TGCGCCAGCAGCCCTTCGATGGGGACGCAGTATTTT	CASSPSMGTQYF
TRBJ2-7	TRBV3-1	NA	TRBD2	TGTGCCAGCAGCCTGCCTTCTGCGGGAGGAAGCGAGCAGTACTTC	CASSLPSAGGSEQYF
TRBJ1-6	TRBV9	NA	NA	TGTGCCAGCAGCTCTCGTGGGGGGCTGAAGAATTCACCCCTCCACTTT	CASSSRGGLKNSPLHF
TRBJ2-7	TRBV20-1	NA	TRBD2	TGCAGTGCTAGAGGGGGACTAGCGGGGGCCCAAAGCTCCTACGAGCAGTACTTC	CSARGGLAGAQSSYEQYF
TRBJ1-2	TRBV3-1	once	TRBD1	TGTGCCAGCAGCATCAACAGGGGTTCCAACTATGGCTACACCTTC	CASSINRGSNYGYTF
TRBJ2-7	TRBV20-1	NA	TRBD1	TGCAGTGCTCCGGGACAGGGGTACGAGCAGTACTTC	CSAPGQGYEQYF
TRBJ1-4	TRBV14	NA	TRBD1	TGTGCCAGCAGCCAACAGGGGGCCAATGAAAAACTGTTTTTT	CASSQQGANEKLFF
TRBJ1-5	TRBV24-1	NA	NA	TGTGCCACCAGTGATTCCCGCAGGGGTCAGAATCAGCCCCAGCATTTT	CATSDSRRGQNQPQHF
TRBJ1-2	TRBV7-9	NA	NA	TGTGCCAGCAGCTCCCCAGGCCATGGCTACACCTTC	CASSSPGHGYTF